This T cell receptor (beta chain) was profiled in a study of cytotoxic CD8 clonotypes in ibrutinib-treated CLL. Study-wide background: Partial responders about 25, complete 2; around twelve progressed and around 15 stayed in remission by median around 6 years. Study-wide results and caveats: Under therapy, public clonotypes either contracted or stayed stable, and they were uncommon. Clonality went up at the time of ibrutinib response, stayed stable in sustained remission, and later dropped back toward its baseline level at progression.

This clone came up a few times. What it recognizes is unknown. This CDR3 is 13 amino acids long. V was trimmed by 4 bases and J by 8 bases, leaving 14 bases between them. Germline CDR1 is SNHLY and CDR2 is FYNNEI. Target depth was 1 in 200,000 to 1 in 1 million T cells, about 10x per clonotype. Using immunoSEQ multiplex PCR, the repertoire was profiled, and TCRdb retains in-frame clones only, with some absent. Among approximately 60,000 clones, 50% to 70% were seen once, and the ten largest hold approximately 24%. This clonotype was obtained from a human donor with chronic lymphocytic leukemia. V is TRBV2 and J is TRBJ1-2, with D perhaps TRBD1 (5 bases). The source was PBMCs, collected at disease progression, from a patient treated with ibrutinib. CDR3 nucleotides: TGTGCCAGCAGTGTCGGCAGGGATGGGGGCTACACCTTC. Translation: CASSVGRDGGYTF.